This TCR beta chain was recorded in a study of blood T cell repertoires in COVID-19. Study-wide context: Material from acute and convalescent COVID-19 was sourced from the United States, Italy and Spain.

V was pared by 3 bases and J by 5 bases, with 7 bases between. This CDR3 contains 13 residues. Germline lookup yields CDR1 SGHNT and CDR2 YENEEA. Sequencing was performed with immunoSEQ multiplex PCR; in TCRdb, only in-frame clones are kept and a portion is missing. This table has some 200,000 clones, roughly 87% appearing once. Participants were aged about 18 to 90 years, lived in 20 to 30 US areas, and enrolled virtually. Cohort allocation depended upon clinical history that participants reported. The sequence derives from a woman in her twenties or thirties who had recovered from COVID-19. This chain uses TRBV11-3 with TRBJ2-2, with D hard to call. Sequenced input: PBMCs or T cells enriched from blood (not recorded which). CDR3 in DNA: TGTGCCAGCAGCTTGGCCTCGACCGGGGAGCTGTTTTTT. Its translation is CASSLASTGELFF.